The sequence of this TCR beta chain was determined in a study of T cell responses to AZD1222 COVID-19 vaccine. Study-level background: The analysis combined second doses at about 4 or about 12 weeks. General study points: Clonal diversity was possibly underestimated, and white British individuals and females predominated among donors. Mapped onto spike, vaccine-associated CD4 TCRs spanned it and were dominant at 160-218 and 743-854. When two AZD1222 doses had been given, Spike-specific TCR breadth and depth rose.

CDR1 is MNHEY and CDR2 is SVGEGT in the germline V gene. V was clipped by 5 bases and J by 2 bases; unmatched bases: 8. The CDR3 loop spans 15 amino acids. Sequenced by immunoSEQ multiplex PCR; TCRdb stores in-frame clones only, minus some. The repertoire consists of approximately 100,000 clones, with around 94% occurring once and the leading ten covering approximately 2.2%. This clone was found once. The antigen is undetermined. The V gene is TRBV6-2 or TRBV6-3, the J gene TRBJ1-1, with TRBD1 matching 7 bases. This clonotype was sampled from an adult in good health. The material was peripheral blood, obtained on day 0 of AZD1222 vaccination. The CDR3 DNA reads TGTGCCAGCAGTACGATCTACAGGGGAAACACTGAAGCTTTCTTT. Its protein product is CASSTIYRGNTEAFF.